The 15 T cell receptor beta chains reported below all come from one sample, sequenced in a study of CD8+CD57+ T cells in acquired aplastic anemia. CDR3 and TCR beta VDJ profiling relied on a genomic DNA template. Each CDR3 protein is one row after TCRdb ran MiXCR on the reads. The sample contains about 220,000 distinct CDR3 sequences, 30% to 35% of which appear only once. Sample: sorted CD4+, CD8+, or CD8+CD57+ T cells (not recorded which) from PBMCs. Receptors originate from a human donor in good health, serving as a control.

This clonotype was picked up a small number of times. J is TRBJ1-1 and V is TRBV6-5, with D possibly TRBD1 on 5 matching bases. V was trimmed by 1 base and J by 1 base, leaving 10 bases between them. The CDR3 has 15 amino acids. Germline V CDR1 and CDR2: MNHEY, SVGAGI. In DNA, the CDR3 is TGTGCCAGCAGTTACTTGGGGACCGAGAACACTGAAGCTTTCTTT. This encodes CASSYLGTENTEAFF.

In this sample, this clonotype turned up many times. The CDR3 reads CASRASSYEQYF. The CDR3 DNA is TGTGCCAGCAGGGCGAGCTCCTACGAGCAGTACTTC. The chain joins TRBV5-4 to TRBJ2-7; no clear D gene. Germline V gene data show CDR1 as SGHNT and CDR2 as YYREEE (reference sequence). CDR3 length equals 12 residues. With 5 bases removed from V and 0 bases from J, the gap between germline ends came to 6 bases.

The chain employs TRBV4-2 and TRBJ1-3; D not certain. CDR3 length equals 16 residues. V lost 3 bases and J 0 bases, leaving 12 bases between the germline ends. Germline assignment: CDR1 LGHNA and CDR2 YNFKEQ. The CDR3 region is CASSHSPTRSGNTIYF. CDR3 sequence (DNA): TGTGCCAGCAGCCACAGTCCTACCCGCTCTGGAAACACCATATATTTT.

This clonotype occurred a few times. The chain carries TRBV29-1 and TRBJ1-2; D remains ambiguous. The germline CDR1 and CDR2 sequences are SQVTM and ANQGSEA. The CDR3 sequence is 11 residues long. Trimming removed 3 bases at V and 5 bases at J, with 7 bases between. The CDR3, as DNA: TGCAGCGTTGATTCAGCGTATGGCTACACCTTC. Translating gives CSVDSAYGYTF.

This clonotype has a count of ten or more. The gene calls are TRBV2 and TRBJ1-6, with a possible D match to TRBD1 (5 bases). Between the trimmed V and J ends, which lost 7 bases and 5 bases, there was a span of 12 bases. This CDR3 is 14 amino acids long. In germline, CDR1 is SNHLY, CDR2 FYNNEI. The CDR3 protein is CASTEQGHNSPLHF. The CDR3 DNA follows: TGTGCCAGCACCGAGCAGGGACATAATTCACCCCTCCACTTT.

The sample holds many counts of this clonotype. This sequence joins TRBV19 and TRBJ2-5; 9 bases are a match to TRBD1. V dropped 3 bases and J dropped 2; count of bases not matched to a gene: 4. This CDR3 has 15 residues. The germline gives CDR1 LNHDA, CDR2 SQIVND (reference sequence). The DNA for the CDR3 is TGTGCCAGTAGTATGGGACAGGGTGGGCAAGAGACCCAGTACTTC. Translated, it gives CASSMGQGGQETQYF.

In DNA, the CDR3 is TGTGCCTGGAGCCTTCAGCGGGAGTACAATGAGCAGTTCTTC. It encodes CAWSLQREYNEQFF. V usage is TRBV30 and J usage is TRBJ2-1; 8 bases are shared with TRBD2. CDR1 and CDR2 from the germline V gene are GTSNPN and SVGIG (reference sequence). The CDR3 length is 14 residues. Trimming at V came to 3 bases and at J to 4 bases, leaving 5 bases not matched to a gene. Full variable domain (rest looked up from reference TRBV30 and TRBJ2-1): SQTIHQWPATLVQPVGSPLSLECTVEGTSNPNLYWYRQAAGRGLQLLFYSVGIGQISSEVPQNLSASRPQDRQFILSSKKLLLSDSGFYLCAWSLQREYNEQFFGPGTRLTVL.

This clonotype was observed at least ten times. The chain uses TRBV15 and TRBJ2-7, with 7 bases lining up with TRBD1. The CDR3 contains 14 residues. The V segment lost 3 bases and the J segment 3 bases; nucleotides outside the gene matches: 5. Germline V CDR1 and CDR2: LNHNV, YYDKDF (reference sequence). This CDR3 reads CATSRTGNFYEQYF. The CDR3 DNA follows: TGTGCCACCAGCAGGACAGGGAATTTCTACGAGCAGTACTTC.

This clonotype was observed at least ten times. The chain joins TRBV7-9 to TRBJ2-7; the D gene could be TRBD1 or TRBD2 (5 bases each). Trimming removed 5 bases from V and 7 bases from J, with 24 bases in between. Germline assignment: CDR1 SEHNR and CDR2 FQNEAQ (reference sequence). The CDR3 has 16 amino acids. DNA of the CDR3: TGTGCCAGCAGCCCTCTACCAGCGACAGCAGGAGGAGAGCAGTACTTC. Its protein is CASSPLPATAGGEQYF.

The V call is TRBV7-8, the J call TRBJ1-1, with 9 bases aligning to TRBD1. J was trimmed by 4 bases and V by 5 bases; bases with no gene match: 8. Per germline, CDR1 SGHVS and CDR2 FQNEAQ. The CDR3 runs 15 residues. CDR3 sequence reads: CASSAMGQGVTEAFF. Here the CDR3 DNA reads TGTGCCAGCAGCGCGATGGGACAGGGAGTCACTGAAGCTTTCTTT.

The sample holds many counts of this clonotype. The chain links TRBV19 to TRBJ2-1, with 9 bases fitting TRBD2. The CDR3 loop spans 15 amino acids. From germline, CDR1 is LNHDA and CDR2 SQIVND (reference sequence). The ends lost 7 bases at V and 5 bases at J; junction bases unmatched: 9. The CDR3: CASKLRLAENNEQFF. CDR3 sequence (DNA): TGTGCCAGTAAGTTACGACTAGCGGAAAACAATGAGCAGTTCTTC.

Worth noting for this clonotype: At one end, the junction sequence differs from germline, possibly due to a read error. This chain uses TRBV15 with TRBJ2-5; unclear D gene. In germline, CDR1 is LNHNV, CDR2 YYDKDF (reference sequence). The CDR3 covers 14 residues. CDR3 DNA: TGTGCCGCCAGAAGCAACCCAAACGGAGAGACCCAGTACTTC. This codes for CAARSNPNGETQYF.

This clonotype was picked up many times. The chain joins TRBV7-6 to TRBJ2-7; D possibly corresponds to TRBD1 (6 bases). CDR3 size: 12 residues. Germline lookup yields CDR1 SGHVS and CDR2 FNYEAQ. V lost 1 base and J 6 bases, leaving 7 bases between the germline ends. The CDR3 here is CASSLVGAEQYF. The CDR3 DNA sequence: TGTGCCAGCAGCTTAGTGGGGGCCGAGCAGTACTTC.

V is TRBV7-2 and J is TRBJ2-7, with 7 bases that match TRBD1. J gave up 2 bases and V 8 bases, and 9 bases lay outside the gene matches. The CDR3 is 14 amino acids. Germline CDR1 reads SGHTA; CDR2 reads FQGNSA. The CDR3 here is CASRSTGQAYEQYF. As DNA, the CDR3 is TGTGCCAGCCGCTCGACAGGGCAAGCCTACGAGCAGTACTTC. Combining the CDR3 with reference TRBV7-2 and TRBJ2-7 gives the whole variable domain GAGVSQSPSNKVTEKGKDVELRCDPISGHTALYWYRQSLGQGLEFLIYFQGNSAPDKSGLPSDRFSAERTGGSVSTLTIQRTQQEDSAVYLCASRSTGQAYEQYFGPGTRLTVT.

With respect to this clonotype: This sequence may be a read error, since a much larger clone differs from it by one base. V and J are TRBV2 and TRBJ2-7; no clear D. CDR1 SNHLY and CDR2 FYNNEI come from the germline V gene. The CDR3 is 11 residues long. CDR3 DNA sequence: TGTGGCAGCGCTGGAGCCTACGAGCAGTACTTC. Translating gives CGSAGAYEQYF.